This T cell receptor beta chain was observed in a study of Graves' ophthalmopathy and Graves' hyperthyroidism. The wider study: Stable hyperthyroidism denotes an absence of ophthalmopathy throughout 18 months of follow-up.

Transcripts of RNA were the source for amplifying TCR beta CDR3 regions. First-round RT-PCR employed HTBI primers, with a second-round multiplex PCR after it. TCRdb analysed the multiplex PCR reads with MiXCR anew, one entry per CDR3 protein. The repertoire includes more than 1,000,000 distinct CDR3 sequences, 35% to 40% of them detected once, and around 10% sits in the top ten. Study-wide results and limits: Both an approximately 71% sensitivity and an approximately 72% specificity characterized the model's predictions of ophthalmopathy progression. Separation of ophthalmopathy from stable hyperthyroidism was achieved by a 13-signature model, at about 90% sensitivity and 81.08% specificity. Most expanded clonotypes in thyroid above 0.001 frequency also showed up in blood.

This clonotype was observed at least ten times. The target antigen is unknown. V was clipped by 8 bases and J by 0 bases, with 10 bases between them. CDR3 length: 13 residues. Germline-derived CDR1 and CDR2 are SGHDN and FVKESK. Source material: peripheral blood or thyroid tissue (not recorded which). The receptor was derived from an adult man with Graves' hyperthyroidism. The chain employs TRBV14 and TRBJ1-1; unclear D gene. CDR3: CASRGQVNTEAFF. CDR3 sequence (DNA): TGTGCCAGCCGCGGGCAGGTGAACACTGAAGCTTTCTTT.